This entry is about one T cell receptor (beta chain). Its target is unknown. Amplification used 60 Vbeta primers and 13 Jbeta primers. Some clones are missing from TCRdb's copy, which holds only in-frame ones; the method was immunoSEQ multiplex PCR. The sample records around 150,000 clones, around 74% being singletons. Germline CDR1 SGHKS, CDR2 YYEKEE (reference sequence). The length of the CDR3 is 13 residues. V lost 3 bases and J lost 7; bases outside the gene matches: 3. This specimen comes from a study of cytomegalovirus exposure and HLA in healthy donors. The study's findings and limits: Prior analysis indicated that the majority of TCR beta V segments exhibited productivity approximately 90% or approximately 30% of the time.

The source is a female donor in good health and CMV-seronegative. The rearrangement joins TRBV5-5 to TRBJ2-1; 8 bases align to TRBD1. Sequences were obtained from PBMCs. CDR3 region: CASSSWTGNEQFF. The CDR3 nucleotides read TGTGCCAGCAGCTCCTGGACAGGGAATGAGCAGTTCTTC.